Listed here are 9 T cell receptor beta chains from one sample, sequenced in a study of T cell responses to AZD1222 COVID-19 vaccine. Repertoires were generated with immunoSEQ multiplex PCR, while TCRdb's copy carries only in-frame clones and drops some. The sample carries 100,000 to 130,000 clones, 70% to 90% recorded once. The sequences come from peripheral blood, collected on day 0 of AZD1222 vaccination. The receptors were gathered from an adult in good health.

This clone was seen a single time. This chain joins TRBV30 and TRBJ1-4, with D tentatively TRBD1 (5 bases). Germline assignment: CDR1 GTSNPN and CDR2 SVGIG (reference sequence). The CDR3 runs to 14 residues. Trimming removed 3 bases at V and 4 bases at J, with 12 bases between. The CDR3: CAWSASGLNEKLFF. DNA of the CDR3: TGTGCCTGGAGCGCATCGGGGCTTAATGAAAAACTGTTTTTT.

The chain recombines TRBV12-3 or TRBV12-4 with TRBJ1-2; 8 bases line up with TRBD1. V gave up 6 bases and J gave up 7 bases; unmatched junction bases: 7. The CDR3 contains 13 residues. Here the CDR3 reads CASSPDRVFGYTF. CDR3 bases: TGTGCCAGCAGCCCGGACAGGGTCTTTGGCTACACCTTC.

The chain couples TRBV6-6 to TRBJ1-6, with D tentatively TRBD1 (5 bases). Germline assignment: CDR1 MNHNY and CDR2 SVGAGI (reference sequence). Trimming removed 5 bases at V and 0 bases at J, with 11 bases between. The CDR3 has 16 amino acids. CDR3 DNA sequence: TGTGCCAGCAGTCCCCGACAGAGCTCCTATAATTCACCCCTCCACTTT. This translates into CASSPRQSSYNSPLHF.

CDR3 nucleotide sequence: TGTGCCAGCAGCCAAGCGGTTTCAGCCGAAGGGGATACGCAGTATTTT. This gives the protein CASSQAVSAEGDTQYF. V gene TRBV3-1 (or the pseudogene TRBV3-2) combines with J gene TRBJ2-3; D unresolved. Germline values: CDR1 LGHDT, CDR2 YNNKEL (reference sequence). V lost 1 base and J 6 bases, leaving 17 bases between the germline ends. This CDR3 spans 16 amino acids.

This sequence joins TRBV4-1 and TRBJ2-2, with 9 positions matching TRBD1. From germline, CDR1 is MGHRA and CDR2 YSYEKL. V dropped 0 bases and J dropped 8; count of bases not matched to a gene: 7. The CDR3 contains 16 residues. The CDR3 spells CASSQDVTGGRGELFF. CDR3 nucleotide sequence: TGCGCCAGCAGCCAAGATGTGACAGGGGGGAGGGGGGAGCTGTTTTTT.

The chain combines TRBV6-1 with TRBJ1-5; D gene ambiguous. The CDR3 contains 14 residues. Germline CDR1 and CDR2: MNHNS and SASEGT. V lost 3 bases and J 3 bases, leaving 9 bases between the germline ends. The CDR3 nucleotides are TGTGCCAGCAGTGAGGGGTTTACCAATCAGCCCCAGCATTTT. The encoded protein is CASSEGFTNQPQHF.

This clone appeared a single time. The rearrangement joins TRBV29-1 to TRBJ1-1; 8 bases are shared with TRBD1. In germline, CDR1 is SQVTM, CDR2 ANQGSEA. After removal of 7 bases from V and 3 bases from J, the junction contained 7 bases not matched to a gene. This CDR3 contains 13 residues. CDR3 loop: CSDTRDRYTEAFF. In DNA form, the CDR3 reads TGCAGCGATACCCGGGACAGGTACACTGAAGCTTTCTTT.

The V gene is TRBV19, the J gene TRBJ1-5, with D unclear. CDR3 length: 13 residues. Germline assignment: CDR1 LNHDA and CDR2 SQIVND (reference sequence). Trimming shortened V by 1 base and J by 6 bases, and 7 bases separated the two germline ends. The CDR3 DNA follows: TGTGCCAGTAGTATAGCTTGGGGTCAGCCCCAGCATTTT. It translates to CASSIAWGQPQHF. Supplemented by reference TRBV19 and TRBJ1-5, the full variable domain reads DGGITQSPKYLFRKEGQNVTLSCEQNLNHDAMYWYRQDPGQGLRLIYYSQIVNDFQKGDIAEGYSVSREKKESFPLTVTSAQKNPTAFYLCASSIAWGQPQHFGDGTRLSIL.

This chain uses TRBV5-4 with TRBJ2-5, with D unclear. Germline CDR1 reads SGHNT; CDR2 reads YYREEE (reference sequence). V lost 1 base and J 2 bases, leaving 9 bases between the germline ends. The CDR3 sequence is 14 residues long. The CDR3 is CASSLNGRQETQYF. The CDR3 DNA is TGTGCCAGCAGCTTGAACGGCAGGCAAGAGACCCAGTACTTC.